A single sample is the source of the 29 T cell receptor beta chains below, sequenced in a study of blood T cell repertoires in COVID-19. Libraries were prepared by immunoSEQ multiplex PCR; TCRdb keeps only in-frame clonotypes and omits some of them. The sample consists of hundreds of thousands of clones, 70% to 90% of them appearing once. The specimen was PBMCs or T cells enriched from blood (not recorded which). The receptor set was obtained from a woman aged 40 to 50 who had recovered from COVID-19.

Note on this clone: The sample contains more than one DNA sequence encoding this CDR3. J is TRBJ1-1 and V is TRBV29-1; 12 bases line up with TRBD1. Germline V gene lookup returns CDR1 SQVTM and CDR2 ANQGSEA. V shed 7 bases, J shed 4 bases, and the junction held 7 bases outside the gene matches. This CDR3 has 14 residues. This CDR3 reads CSGGTGGLGTEAFF. The CDR3 nucleotides are TGCAGCGGGGGGACAGGGGGCTTGGGCACTGAAGCTTTCTTT. The whole variable domain, filled in from reference TRBV29-1 and TRBJ1-1, reads SAVISQKPSRDICQRGTSLTIQCQVDSQVTMMFWYRQQPGQSLTLIATANQGSEATYESGFVIDKFPISRPNLTFSTLTVSNMSPEDSSIYLCSGGTGGLGTEAFFGQGTRLTVV.

The table lists this clone with a count of one. This sequence joins TRBV29-1 and TRBJ2-7; D unclear. Germline V lookup: CDR1 SQVTM, CDR2 ANQGSEA. Between the trimmed V and J ends, which lost 4 bases and 2 bases, there was a span of 12 bases. The CDR3 length is 13 residues. The chain's CDR3 is CSVARLLPYEQYF. CDR3 nucleotides: TGCAGCGTTGCGAGGCTTCTTCCCTACGAGCAGTACTTC.

The V call is TRBV24-1, the J call TRBJ2-2; 7 nucleotides line up with TRBD2. Germline V gene data show CDR1 as KGHDR and CDR2 as SFDVKD. The CDR3 length is 14 residues. The V and J ends lost 2 bases and 5 bases, in that order; junction bases with no gene match: 1. The chain's CDR3 is CATSDWGGTGELFF. CDR3 nucleotide sequence: TGTGCCACCAGTGATTGGGGGGGTACCGGGGAGCTGTTTTTT.

The chain is built from TRBV5-4 and TRBJ2-1; 8 bases align to TRBD2. Germline CDR1 and CDR2: SGHNT and YYREEE (reference sequence). Trimming removed 3 bases from V and 2 bases from J; junction bases left unmatched: 10. The CDR3 has 17 amino acids. CDR3 nucleotides: TGTGCCAGCAGCTCTGCGGCCGGGGGGGGCCCCTACAATGAGCAGTTCTTC. Translated: CASSSAAGGGPYNEQFF.

The V and J genes are TRBV11-3 and TRBJ2-2; 7 nucleotides align to TRBD2. Trimming cost V 6 bases and J 6 bases; bases outside gene matches: 10. This CDR3 is 15 amino acids long. Germline lookup yields CDR1 SGHNT and CDR2 YENEEA. CDR3 protein: CASSNKAGTPGELFF. For the CDR3, the DNA is TGTGCCAGCAGTAACAAAGCGGGGACCCCCGGGGAGCTGTTTTTT.

The chain links TRBV5-6 to TRBJ2-7; 7 nucleotides align to TRBD1. The CDR3 runs to 13 residues. V shed 2 bases and J 4 bases; nucleotides not matched to a gene: 3. CDR1 SGHDT and CDR2 YYEEEE come from the germline V gene. The CDR3 sequence is CASSFAGGYEQYF. The CDR3 DNA reads as TGTGCCAGCAGCTTCGCAGGGGGTTACGAGCAGTACTTC.

The V gene is TRBV18, the J gene TRBJ1-1; D is unclear. The length of the CDR3 is 17 residues. The V and J ends lost 4 bases and 4 bases respectively, with 22 bases between them. Germline V gives CDR1 KGHSH, CDR2 LQKENI. This CDR3 reads CASSLGPQVRGGTEAFF. The CDR3 DNA follows: TGTGCCAGCTCACTAGGCCCCCAGGTACGCGGAGGCACTGAAGCTTTCTTT. The full variable domain, in which reference TRBV18 and TRBJ1-1 provide the parts outside the CDR3, is NAGVMQNPRHLVRRRGQEARLRCSPMKGHSHVYWYRQLPEEGLKFMVYLQKENIIDESGMPKERFSAEFPKEGPSILRIQQVVRGDSAAYFCASSLGPQVRGGTEAFFGQGTRLTVV.

This clone was seen once. The CDR3 spells CASTGGRVYGYTF. CDR3 DNA: TGTGCCAGTACAGGGGGCCGAGTCTATGGCTACACCTTC. The chain is built from TRBV28 and TRBJ1-2; 9 nucleotides agree with TRBD1. The CDR3 runs 13 residues. V shed 9 bases, J shed 4 bases, and the junction held 6 bases outside the gene matches. The germline V gene encodes CDR1 MDHEN and CDR2 SYDVKM.

The rearrangement links TRBV30 to TRBJ2-7; 10 nucleotides line up with TRBD2. Per germline, CDR1 GTSNPN and CDR2 SVGIG (reference sequence). This CDR3 comprises 14 residues. Losses at the gene ends were 0 bases for V and 8 bases for J; bases not matched to a gene: 7. The CDR3 sequence: CAWSVNKREGKQYF. For the CDR3, the DNA is TGTGCCTGGAGTGTAAATAAGCGGGAGGGGAAGCAGTACTTC.

The V call is TRBV7-2, the J call TRBJ2-7, with 11 positions matching TRBD2. Trimming at V came to 0 bases and at J to 2 bases, leaving 18 bases not matched to a gene. Germline CDR1 and CDR2: SGHTA and FQGNSA. The CDR3 has 21 residues. CDR3 protein: CASSLAFRLAGGPSWTYEQYF. The DNA of the CDR3 is TGTGCCAGCAGCTTAGCCTTCCGTCTAGCGGGGGGCCCCAGTTGGACCTACGAGCAGTACTTC.

This CDR3 reads CASSPRGTVSSGNTIYF. The CDR3 coding sequence is TGTGCCAGCTCACCAAGGGGGACAGTTTCCTCTGGAAACACCATATATTTT. The chain has TRBV18 and TRBJ1-3; 7 bases match TRBD1. Germline CDR1 and CDR2: KGHSH and LQKENI. The V segment lost 2 bases and the J segment 0 bases; nucleotides outside the gene matches: 7. The CDR3 spans 17 residues. Variable domain in full (rest from reference TRBV18 and TRBJ1-3): NAGVMQNPRHLVRRRGQEARLRCSPMKGHSHVYWYRQLPEEGLKFMVYLQKENIIDESGMPKERFSAEFPKEGPSILRIQQVVRGDSAAYFCASSPRGTVSSGNTIYFGEGSWLTVV.

The CDR3 DNA is TGTGCCAGCTCACCACAGGTGGGGAGTAACACTGAAGCTTTCTTT. Encoded protein: CASSPQVGSNTEAFF. This chain links TRBV18 with TRBJ1-1; no reliable D call. This CDR3 is 15 amino acids long. The V end was cut by 1 base, the J end by 2 bases, with 11 bases between. In germline, CDR1 is KGHSH, CDR2 LQKENI.

In this sample, this clone turned up once. This chain joins TRBV27 and TRBJ1-6; D remains unclear. Germline CDR1 MNHEY, CDR2 SMNVEV (reference sequence). The CDR3 runs to 17 residues. Between the trimmed V and J ends, which lost 7 bases and 4 bases, there was a span of 20 bases. CDR3: CASKRGKELGYNSPLHF. CDR3 in DNA: TGTGCCAGCAAGAGAGGGAAGGAGCTCGGGTATAATTCACCCCTCCACTTT.

The V gene is TRBV4-1, the J gene TRBJ1-5; D is perhaps TRBD1 (5 bases). CDR3 length: 14 amino acids. V was trimmed by 1 base and J by 7 bases, leaving 11 bases between them. The germline V gene encodes CDR1 MGHRA and CDR2 YSYEKL. The CDR3 here is CASSQVQGGQPQHF. DNA for the CDR3: TGCGCCAGCAGCCAAGTGCAGGGAGGCCAGCCCCAGCATTTT.

The chain has TRBV5-1 and TRBJ2-1, with 7 bases lining up with TRBD2. Trimming cost V 0 bases and J 14 bases; bases outside gene matches: 11. The germline CDR1 and CDR2 sequences are SGHRS and YFSETQ. This CDR3 has 14 residues. CDR3 bases: TGCGCCAGCAGCTTGGAAGGTTTTAGGGCGGGAGAGTTCTTC. Translation gives CASSLEGFRAGEFF.

The chain carries TRBV30 and TRBJ1-2; weak D call: TRBD1 (5 bases). Germline loops: CDR1 GTSNPN, CDR2 SVGIG (reference sequence). The CDR3 length is 13 residues. Deletions cut 8 bases from V and 4 bases from J, with 17 bases between. The CDR3 loop reads CASPIRVGYGYTF. The CDR3 coding sequence is TGTGCCAGTCCGATCAGGGTCGGCTATGGCTACACCTTC.

The chain employs TRBV5-8 and TRBJ1-5; D gene ambiguous. The CDR3 has 13 amino acids. The germline V gene has CDR1 SGHTS and CDR2 YDEGEE. Trimming left V 0 bases short and J 4 bases short, with 5 bases between. CDR3 in amino acids: CASSLGANQPQHF. CDR3 nucleotides: TGTGCCAGCAGCTTGGGAGCAAATCAGCCCCAGCATTTT.

The chain couples TRBV2 to TRBJ1-1; D not certain. Germline assignment: CDR1 SNHLY and CDR2 FYNNEI. V lost 9 bases and J 0 bases, leaving 11 bases between the germline ends. This CDR3 is 13 amino acids long. CDR3 in amino acids: CASKQILNTEAFF. CDR3 sequence (DNA): TGTGCCAGTAAACAGATACTGAACACTGAAGCTTTCTTT.

V is TRBV5-1 and J is TRBJ2-2; 7 bases map to TRBD2. The CDR3 extends over 15 amino acids. With V trimmed by 4 bases and J by 3 bases, 6 bases remained unmatched. The germline V gene encodes CDR1 SGHRS and CDR2 YFSETQ. CDR3 in DNA: TGCGCCAGCAGCCCGCCGCTAGCGGACACCGGGGAGCTGTTTTTT. Translating it yields CASSPPLADTGELFF.

The chain's CDR3 is CASSQDRTGGVGYGYTF. The CDR3 bases are TGTGCCAGCAGCCAAGACCGGACAGGGGGCGTGGGCTATGGCTACACCTTC. The gene calls are TRBV4-2 and TRBJ1-2, with TRBD1 identical over 11 bases. Germline CDR1 and CDR2: LGHNA and YNFKEQ. This CDR3 is 17 amino acids long. The trim removed 0 bases at V and 4 bases at J, leaving 7 bases unmatched.

J is TRBJ1-2 and V is TRBV11-2; TRBD1 is a possible D gene (6 bases). Germline V lookup: CDR1 SGHAT, CDR2 FQNNGV. CDR3 size: 15 residues. V lost 5 bases and J 0 bases, leaving 13 bases between the germline ends. This CDR3 reads CASSPGHLTNYGYTF. For the CDR3, the DNA is TGTGCCAGCAGCCCGGGACACCTTACTAACTATGGCTACACCTTC.

Only one count was recorded for this clone. CDR3 loop: CASSLGTGSGTEAFF. The DNA for the CDR3 is TGTGCCAGCAGCTTAGGGACAGGGTCGGGCACTGAAGCTTTCTTT. This chain connects TRBV7-8 to TRBJ1-1; TRBD1 aligns across 8 bases. CDR3 length: 15 residues. The germline V gene has CDR1 SGHVS and CDR2 FQNEAQ. V trimming: 1 base; J trimming: 4 bases; junction bases outside the gene matches: 5.

In DNA, the CDR3 is TGTGCCAGCAGTCTCGGTTGGGCCAACACCATATATTTT. Amino acid sequence: CASSLGWANTIYF. This chain links TRBV12-3 or TRBV12-4 with TRBJ1-3; no definite D call. V lost 5 bases to trimming and J lost 7 bases, with 12 bases between them. The CDR3 has 13 residues.

The J gene is TRBJ2-7, the V gene TRBV7-2, with 11 bases identical to TRBD2. After removal of 2 bases from V and 2 bases from J, the junction contained 2 bases not matched to a gene. CDR1 and CDR2 from the germline V gene are SGHTA and FQGNSA. This CDR3 region has 15 residues. The DNA for the CDR3 is TGTGCCAGCAGCTTATTACTAGCGGGGGCCTACGAGCAGTACTTC. The encoded protein is CASSLLLAGAYEQYF.

This clone occurred once. The chain joins TRBV14 to TRBJ1-5; maybe TRBD1 (5 bases). V was pared by 1 base and J by 4 bases, with 8 bases between. This CDR3 spans 14 amino acids. Germline CDR1 SGHDN, CDR2 FVKESK. CDR3 loop: CASSQGGGNQPQHF. CDR3 nucleotide sequence: TGTGCCAGCAGCCAAGGGGGGGGGAATCAGCCCCAGCATTTT.

The chain has TRBV28 and TRBJ1-4; D is undetermined. The CDR3 runs to 13 residues. From germline, CDR1 is MDHEN and CDR2 SYDVKM. Trimming removed 3 bases at V and 6 bases at J, with 8 bases between. The DNA of the CDR3 is TGTGCCAGCAGTTTGGTTCAGGATGAAAAACTGTTTTTT. It translates to CASSLVQDEKLFF.

The gene calls are TRBV5-1 and TRBJ1-1; the D gene is possibly TRBD1 (5 bases). V dropped 4 bases and J dropped 4 bases, with 17 bases sitting between them. The CDR3 runs to 15 residues. Germline lookup yields CDR1 SGHRS and CDR2 YFSETQ. The CDR3 here is CASSPLGPQGTEAFF. In DNA, the CDR3 is TGCGCCAGCAGCCCCCTAGGGCCGCAGGGCACTGAAGCTTTCTTT.

This chain connects TRBV27 to TRBJ2-1; maybe TRBD2 (6 bases). Trimming removed 6 bases from V and 10 bases from J, with 28 bases in between. CDR3 length equals 17 residues. The germline CDR1 and CDR2 sequences are MNHEY and SMNVEV (reference sequence). This CDR3 reads CASRPIGVAVGPREQFF. The CDR3 DNA sequence: TGTGCCAGCAGACCCATCGGGGTAGCGGTGGGGCCGAGAGAGCAGTTCTTC.

The chain uses TRBV7-2 and TRBJ2-7; D is unclear. Per germline, CDR1 SGHTA and CDR2 FQGNSA. Trimming shortened V by 3 bases and J by 5 bases, and 14 bases separated the two germline ends. This CDR3 comprises 14 residues. The CDR3 region is CASSLNSIFDEQYF. DNA of the CDR3: TGTGCCAGCAGCTTGAACAGCATTTTCGACGAGCAGTACTTC.